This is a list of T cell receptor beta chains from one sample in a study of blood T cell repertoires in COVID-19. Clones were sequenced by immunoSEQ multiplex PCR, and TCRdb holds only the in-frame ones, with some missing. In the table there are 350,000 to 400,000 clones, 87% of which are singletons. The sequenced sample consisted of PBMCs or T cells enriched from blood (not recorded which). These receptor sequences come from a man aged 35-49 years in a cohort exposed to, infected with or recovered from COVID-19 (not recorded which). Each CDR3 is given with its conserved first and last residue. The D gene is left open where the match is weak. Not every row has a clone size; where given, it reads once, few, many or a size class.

CASSKTGYTIYF,TGTGCCAGCAGCAAGACAGGGTACACCATATATTTT,12,-,TRBJ1-3,TRBV7-8,TRBD1
CASSERPRANYGYTF,TGTGCCAGCAGTGAACGACCCAGGGCCAACTATGGCTACACCTTC,15,-,TRBJ1-2,TRBV2,-
CASSFASQETQYF,TGTGCCAGCTCATTCGCTAGCCAAGAGACCCAGTACTTC,13,-,TRBJ2-5,TRBV18,-
CAIRWTDNYGYTF,TGTGCCATCCGATGGACAGACAACTATGGCTACACCTTC,13,-,TRBJ1-2,TRBV10-3,-
CASSPSGGSYNEQFF,TGTGCCAGCAGCCCCAGCGGGGGCTCCTACAATGAGCAGTTCTTC,15,once,TRBJ2-1,TRBV3-1/TRBV3-2,TRBD2
CASSISGTRGSYEQYF,TGTGCCAGTAGTATATCGGGGACTAGAGGGTCCTACGAGCAGTACTTC,16,-,TRBJ2-7,TRBV19,TRBD2
CASSPSSGNIDTQYF,TGTGCCAGCAGCCCCTCTAGCGGGAATATAGATACGCAGTATTTT,15,few,TRBJ2-3,TRBV7-3,TRBD2
CASKDAGGGEKLFF,TGTGCCAGTAAAGACGCAGGGGGCGGTGAAAAACTGTTTTTT,14,-,TRBJ1-4,TRBV19,TRBD1
CANKESLQPQHF,TGCGCCAACAAAGAATCGTTGCAGCCCCAGCATTTT,12,-,TRBJ1-5,TRBV5-1,-
CASSLGTGGEKLFF,TGTGCCAGCAGCTTAGGGACAGGGGGCGAAAAACTGTTTTTT,14,-,TRBJ1-4,TRBV7-9,TRBD1
CASAQQGGDGTQYF,TGTGCCAGCGCCCAACAGGGAGGGGACGGGACCCAGTACTTC,14,-,TRBJ2-5,TRBV18,-
CASSLGTSGLTGELFF,TGTGCCAGCAGCTTGGGGACTAGCGGGTTGACCGGGGAGCTGTTTTTT,16,-,TRBJ2-2,TRBV11-2,TRBD2
CASSLGGGGPNEQFF,TGTGCCAGCAGCTTAGGGGGTGGCGGGCCCAATGAGCAGTTCTTC,15,-,TRBJ2-1,TRBV7-2,-
CASSLVISGQETQYF,TGTGCCAGCAGCTTAGTGATTAGCGGACAAGAGACCCAGTACTTC,15,once,TRBJ2-5,TRBV5-5,-
CASTRDRQETQYF,TGTGCCAGCACCCGGGACAGACAAGAGACCCAGTACTTC,13,-,TRBJ2-5,TRBV7-2,TRBD1
CASSPKGLAANEQFF,TGTGCCAGCAGCCCCAAGGGACTAGCGGCGAATGAGCAGTTCTTC,15,-,TRBJ2-1,TRBV7-9,TRBD2
CASTRTETYEQYF,TGTGCCAGCACCAGGACAGAAACCTACGAGCAGTACTTC,13,-,TRBJ2-7,TRBV2,-
CASSGPLPGGNQPQHF,TGTGCCAGCAGTGGGCCCCTACCGGGGGGTAATCAGCCCCAGCATTTT,16,-,TRBJ1-5,TRBV6-1,-
CASSLVGDSVGPQHF,TGCGCCAGCAGCTTGGTCGGGGACAGCGTTGGGCCCCAGCATTTT,15,-,TRBJ1-5,TRBV5-1,TRBD1
CASSTFGTVSYEQYF,TGTGCCAGCAGCACATTCGGGACAGTATCCTACGAGCAGTACTTC,15,-,TRBJ2-7,TRBV6-5,TRBD1
CAISSGNQPQHF,TGTGCCATCAGTTCAGGCAATCAGCCCCAGCATTTT,12,few,TRBJ1-5,TRBV10-3,-
CAGRDRGETEAFF,TGTGCCGGTCGGGACAGGGGGGAGACTGAAGCTTTCTTT,13,-,TRBJ1-1,TRBV12-3/TRBV12-4,TRBD1
CASSLTGGEQYF,TGTGCCAGCAGCCTGACAGGGGGCGAGCAGTACTTC,12,-,TRBJ2-7,TRBV5-5,TRBD1
CASSPNGFQETQYF,TGTGCCAGCAGCCCCAACGGGTTCCAAGAGACCCAGTACTTC,14,-,TRBJ2-5,TRBV6-5,-
CASSTRLARTDTQYF,TGTGCCAGCAGTACCCGACTGGCACGCACAGATACGCAGTATTTT,15,-,TRBJ2-3,TRBV2,-
CATGQGSGTQYF,TGTGCCACCGGACAGGGGAGCGGTACCCAGTACTTC,12,-,TRBJ2-5,TRBV24-1,TRBD1
CASSLQDLAFNEQFF,TGCGCCAGCAGCTTGCAAGACTTGGCATTCAATGAGCAGTTCTTC,15,-,TRBJ2-1,TRBV5-1,-
CASSLDRAYGYTF,TGTGCCAGCAGCCTCGACAGGGCCTATGGCTACACCTTC,13,-,TRBJ1-2,TRBV11-2,TRBD1
CASSLSGGQSYEQYF,TGTGCCAGCAGTTTATCGGGTGGGCAGTCCTACGAGCAGTACTTC,15,-,TRBJ2-7,TRBV27,-
CASSLFQGNYGYTF,TGTGCCAGCAGCTTATTTCAGGGAAACTATGGCTACACCTTC,14,-,TRBJ1-2,TRBV11-2,-
CASSLSPAGSGYGYTF,TGTGCCAGCAGTTTATCCCCGGCCGGATCAGGATATGGCTACACCTTC,16,-,TRBJ1-2,TRBV27,-